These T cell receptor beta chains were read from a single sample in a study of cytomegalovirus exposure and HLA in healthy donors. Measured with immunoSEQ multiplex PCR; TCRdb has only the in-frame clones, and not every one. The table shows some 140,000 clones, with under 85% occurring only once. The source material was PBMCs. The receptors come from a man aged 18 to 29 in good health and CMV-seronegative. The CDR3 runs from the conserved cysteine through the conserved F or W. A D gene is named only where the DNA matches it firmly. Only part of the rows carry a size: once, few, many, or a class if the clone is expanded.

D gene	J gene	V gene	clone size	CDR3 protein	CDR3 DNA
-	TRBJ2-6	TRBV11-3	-	CASSLQGSNVLTF	TGTGCCAGCAGCTTACAGGGGTCCAACGTCCTGACTTTC
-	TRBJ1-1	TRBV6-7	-	CASSYQRGNTEAFF	TGTGCCAGCAGTTATCAAAGGGGGAACACTGAAGCTTTCTTT
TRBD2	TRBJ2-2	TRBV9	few	CASSVGSSGAPRTGELFF	TGTGCCAGCAGCGTAGGGTCCAGCGGGGCGCCGCGCACCGGGGAGCTGTTTTTT
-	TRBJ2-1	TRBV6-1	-	CASSGPSQGGEYNEQFF	TGTGCCAGCAGTGGGCCTTCACAGGGGGGGGAATACAATGAGCAGTTCTTC
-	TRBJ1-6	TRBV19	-	CASSREGRDSPLHF	TGTGCCAGTAGTAGAGAGGGTCGGGATTCACCCCTCCACTTT
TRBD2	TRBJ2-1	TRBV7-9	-	CASSLTSGGAFYNEQFF	TGTGCCAGCAGCCTTACTAGCGGGGGGGCTTTTTACAATGAGCAGTTCTTC
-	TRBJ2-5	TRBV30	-	CAWSVTGETQYF	TGTGCCTGGAGTGTGACGGGGGAGACCCAGTACTTC
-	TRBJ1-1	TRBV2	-	CASTGFTEAFF	TGTGCCAGCACGGGTTTCACTGAAGCTTTCTTT
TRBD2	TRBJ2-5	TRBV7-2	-	CASSRSGGNSKTQYF	TGTGCCAGCAGCCGTAGCGGGGGTAATTCGAAGACCCAGTACTTC
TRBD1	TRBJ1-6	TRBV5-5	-	CASRPPGQGYSPLHF	TGTGCCAGCAGGCCACCGGGACAGGGATATTCACCCCTCCACTTT
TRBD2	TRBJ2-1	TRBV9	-	CASSQLGRGGNHNEQFF	TGTGCCAGCAGCCAACTTGGACGGGGGGGCAATCACAATGAGCAGTTCTTC
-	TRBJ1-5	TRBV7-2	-	CASIQWADQPQHF	TGTGCCAGCATCCAATGGGCTGATCAGCCCCAGCATTTT
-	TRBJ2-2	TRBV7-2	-	CASSRPAVGELFF	TGTGCCAGCAGCCGACCGGCGGTCGGGGAGCTGTTTTTT
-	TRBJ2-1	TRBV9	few	CASSGAGRDWNSNEQFF	TGTGCCAGCAGCGGGGCGGGGCGGGACTGGAACTCTAATGAGCAGTTCTTC
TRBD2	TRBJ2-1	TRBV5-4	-	CASSLGGAVEQFF	TGTGCCAGCAGCCTCGGGGGGGCGGTTGAGCAGTTCTTC
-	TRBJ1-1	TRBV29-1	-	CSVAGTMNTEAFF	TGCAGCGTTGCTGGCACAATGAACACTGAAGCTTTCTTT
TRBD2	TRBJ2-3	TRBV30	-	CAWTGGGSTDTQYF	TGTGCCTGGACTGGCGGGGGGAGCACAGATACGCAGTATTTT
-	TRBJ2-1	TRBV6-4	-	CASKASQGSYNEQFF	TGTGCCAGCAAAGCATCGCAGGGCTCCTACAATGAGCAGTTCTTC
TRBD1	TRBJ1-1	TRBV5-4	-	CASSVDRGLATEAFF	TGTGCCAGCAGCGTTGACAGGGGGCTAGCTACTGAAGCTTTCTTT
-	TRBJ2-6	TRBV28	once	CASSFYSGANGLTF	TGTGCCAGCAGTTTCTACTCTGGGGCCAACGGCCTGACTTTC
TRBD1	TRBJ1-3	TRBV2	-	CASSPQGASGNTIYF	TGTGCCAGCAGTCCACAGGGGGCATCTGGAAACACCATATATTTT
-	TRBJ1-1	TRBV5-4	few	CASSLNTNTEAFF	TGTGCCAGCAGCTTGAACACGAACACTGAAGCTTTCTTT
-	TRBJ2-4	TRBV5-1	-	CASSFDSENSQYF	TGCGCCAGCAGCTTCGACAGTGAAAACAGTCAGTACTTC
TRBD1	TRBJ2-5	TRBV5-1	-	CASSLGRWTGVETQYF	TGCGCCAGCAGCTTGGGTCGTTGGACAGGGGTGGAGACCCAGTACTTC
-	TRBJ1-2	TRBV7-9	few	CASSSMTYGYTF	TGTGCCAGCAGCTCAATGACTTATGGCTACACCTTC
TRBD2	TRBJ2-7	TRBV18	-	CASSPRAGLYEQYF	TGTGCCAGCTCACCCCGAGCGGGACTCTACGAGCAGTACTTC
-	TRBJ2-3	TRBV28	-	CATAVSTDTQYF	TGTGCCACCGCAGTTAGCACAGATACGCAGTATTTT
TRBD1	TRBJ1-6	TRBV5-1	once	CASSLGQGNSPLHF	TGCGCCAGCAGCTTGGGACAGGGTAATTCACCCCTCCACTTT
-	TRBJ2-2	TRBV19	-	CASSMSSQTNTGELFF	TGTGCCAGTAGTATGTCATCGCAGACGAACACCGGGGAGCTGTTTTTT
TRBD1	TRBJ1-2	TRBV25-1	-	CASSDPGTGGSGGYTF	TGTGCCAGCAGTGATCCCGGGACAGGGGGCTCCGGGGGCTACACCTTC
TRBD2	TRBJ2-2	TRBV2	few	CASSEWSGGTPLNTGELFF	TGTGCCAGCAGTGAATGGAGCGGGGGGACCCCACTGAACACCGGGGAGCTGTTTTTT
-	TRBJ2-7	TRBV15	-	CATSRDRQGPSEQYF	TGTGCCACCAGCAGAGATCGTCAGGGGCCGTCAGAGCAGTACTTC
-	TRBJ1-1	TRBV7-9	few	CASSFREAFF	TGTGCCAGCAGCTTTCGGGAAGCTTTCTTT
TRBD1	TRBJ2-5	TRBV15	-	CATGGDRGFQETQYF	TGTGCCACCGGGGGGGACAGGGGTTTCCAAGAGACCCAGTACTTC
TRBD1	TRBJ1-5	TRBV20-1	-	CSARGQGAQHF	TGCAGTGCTAGAGGACAGGGCGCCCAGCATTTT
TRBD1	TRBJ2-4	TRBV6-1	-	CASSEAQQGAGDIQYF	TGTGCCAGCAGTGAAGCGCAGCAGGGGGCTGGGGACATTCAGTACTTC
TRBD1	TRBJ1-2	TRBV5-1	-	CASSLGQGDGYTF	TGCGCCAGCAGCTTAGGGCAGGGGGATGGCTACACCTTC
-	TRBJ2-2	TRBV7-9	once	CASSEGDTGELFF	TGTGCCAGCAGCGAGGGGGACACCGGGGAGCTGTTTTTT
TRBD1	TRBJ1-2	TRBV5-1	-	CASSLGQVTPLNYGYTF	TGCGCCAGCAGCCTGGGACAGGTGACGCCCTTAAACTATGGCTACACCTTC
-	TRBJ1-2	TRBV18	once	CASSPQSSNYGYTF	TGTGCCAGCTCACCACAGTCCAGTAACTATGGCTACACCTTC
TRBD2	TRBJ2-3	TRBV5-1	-	CASSFSGGTYTDTQYF	TGCGCCAGCAGCTTTAGCGGGGGAACTTACACAGATACGCAGTATTTT
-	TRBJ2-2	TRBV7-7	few	CASSFGGANTGELFF	TGTGCCAGCAGCTTTGGGGGCGCAAACACCGGGGAGCTGTTTTTT
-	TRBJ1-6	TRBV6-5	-	CASSRGLGNSPLHF	TGTGCCAGCAGCCGTGGACTTGGGAATTCACCCCTCCACTTT
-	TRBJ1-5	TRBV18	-	CASSPKGQGTQPQHF	TGTGCCAGCTCACCGAAGGGCCAGGGGACTCAGCCCCAGCATTTT
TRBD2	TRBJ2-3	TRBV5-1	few	CASRPGGADTQYF	TGCGCCAGCAGACCGGGGGGTGCAGATACGCAGTATTTT
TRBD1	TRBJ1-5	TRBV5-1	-	CASSSVGDRGISNQPQHF	TGCGCCAGCAGCTCGGTAGGCGACAGGGGGATTAGCAATCAGCCCCAGCATTTT
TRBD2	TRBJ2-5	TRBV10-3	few	CAISGTSGGSETQYF	TGTGCCATCAGCGGGACTAGCGGGGGGTCGGAGACCCAGTACTTC
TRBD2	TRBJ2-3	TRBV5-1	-	CASSPGLAGDTQYF	TGCGCCAGCAGCCCGGGACTAGCAGGAGATACGCAGTATTTT
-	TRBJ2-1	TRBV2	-	CASSEGWRGRQFF	TGTGCCAGCAGTGAAGGATGGAGGGGCCGACAGTTCTTC
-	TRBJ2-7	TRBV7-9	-	CASSRQASYEQYF	TGTGCCAGCAGCCGACAGGCCTCCTACGAGCAGTACTTC
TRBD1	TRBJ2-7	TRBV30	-	CAWDPGTGWIGSYEQYF	TGTGCCTGGGACCCCGGGACAGGGTGGATCGGGTCCTACGAGCAGTACTTC
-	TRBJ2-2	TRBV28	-	CASSFSGSTGELFF	TGTGCCAGCAGTTTTTCCGGGAGCACCGGGGAGCTGTTTTTT
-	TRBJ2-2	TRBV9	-	CASSVYVSNTGELFF	TGTGCCAGCAGCGTATATGTTTCGAACACCGGGGAGCTGTTTTTT